This paragraph covers one TCR beta chain sequence. Its antigen is as yet unknown. Repertoires were generated with immunoSEQ multiplex PCR, while TCRdb's copy carries only in-frame clones and drops some. This sample has tens of thousands of clones; approximately 91% occur once, and the top ten carry less than 6%. During the collection period, no donor immune events like infections were recorded. V was shortened by 0 bases and J by 0 bases, with 7 bases between the two germline ends. The CDR3 sequence is 15 residues long. Looked up from germline, CDR1 is SGHRS and CDR2 is YFSETQ. The data stem from a study of identifying expanded T cells in peripheral blood. Broader study findings: Over approximately two and four weeks, about 17 and 20 clones changed, versus 1.2 between replicates. Across healthy donors, higher total template counts meant significantly greater two-week count variance.

The sequencing input was blood. The rearrangement links TRBV5-1 to TRBJ2-1; TRBD2 is a possible D gene (5 bases). This sequence originates from a person aged 18 to 69 in good health. The CDR3 coding sequence is TGCGCCAGCAGCTTGGGGGAGAACTCCTACAATGAGCAGTTCTTC. Residues: CASSLGENSYNEQFF.